These 32 T cell receptor beta chains were all obtained from the same sample, sequenced in a study of T-cell reconstitution after alpha-beta-depleted transplantation in children. Construction of the TCRbeta library involved unique molecular identifiers. MiXCR, run by TCRdb on the PCR reads, gives a single entry per CDR3 protein. The data contain 200,000 to 250,000 distinct CDR3 sequences, approximately 7% of them singletons. Sample: PBMCs, taken before TCRalphabeta/CD19-depleted stem cell transplant. The receptors stem from a boy between 2 and 15 years old with acute lymphoblastic leukemia, due to receive a stem cell transplant.

This clonotype was recorded at least ten times. The J gene is TRBJ2-1, the V gene TRBV5-1; 13 bases are shared with TRBD2. The J segment lost 4 bases and the V segment lost 4 bases, leaving 14 bases of the junction unmatched. The germline CDR1 and CDR2 sequences are SGHRS and YFSETQ. The CDR3 is 19 amino acids. The CDR3 DNA follows: TGCGCCAGCAGCCCGGCGACCCCACTACTAGCGGGAGGGTACAATGAGCAGTTCTTC. Protein sequence: CASSPATPLLAGGYNEQFF.

As for this clonotype: A clone one base away is much larger, so this may be a read error. This CDR3 is missing its conserved last phenylalanine or tryptophan, likely due to a read error. V usage is TRBV3-1 and J usage is TRBJ1-5; the D gene is possibly TRBD1 (5 bases). V lost 4 bases and J lost 7, with 14 bases in between. Germline V gene lookup returns CDR1 LGHDT and CDR2 YNNKEL (reference sequence). The CDR3 covers 14 residues. Here the CDR3 reads CASSPSAGLQPQHC. CDR3 in DNA: TGTGCCAGCAGCCCTTCGGCAGGGCTCCAGCCCCAGCATTGT.

This clonotype appeared many times. One junction end disagrees with the germline gene, perhaps due to a read error. The V and J genes are TRBV20-1 and TRBJ2-7, with unresolved D. This CDR3 region has 15 residues. Germline V gene data show CDR1 as DFQATT and CDR2 as SNEGSKA (reference sequence). In nucleotides, the CDR3 is TGCAGTGCTTCCCCTAACTTATCGCTCGTCGCGGCTCCTCTCTTC. Amino acids: CSASPNLSLVAAPLF.

This clonotype appeared many times. This chain uses TRBV12-3 or TRBV12-4 with TRBJ1-1; D remains unclear. CDR3 size: 14 residues. V shed 6 bases and J shed 1 base, with 12 bases lying between them. The CDR3: CASRQDTANTEAFF. CDR3 nucleotides: TGTGCCAGCAGACAAGACACCGCGAACACTGAAGCTTTCTTT.

This clonotype has just a few counts. The V gene is TRBV12-3 or TRBV12-4, the J gene TRBJ1-4, with D perhaps matching TRBD1 (5 bases). The length of the CDR3 is 15 residues. V lost 5 bases and J lost 6, with 16 bases in between. The CDR3 DNA sequence: TGTGCCAGCAGTCTACCAGGGTGGGAAGATGAAAAACTGTTTTTT. This sequence encodes CASSLPGWEDEKLFF.

This clonotype appeared many times. The gene calls are TRBV3-1 and TRBJ2-2; 8 nucleotides agree with TRBD1. Per germline, CDR1 LGHDT and CDR2 YNNKEL (reference sequence). CDR3 length: 19 residues. With V trimmed by 6 bases and J by 0 bases, 15 bases remained unmatched. The CDR3: CASSGLGRGPYSNTGELFF. CDR3 bases: TGTGCCAGCAGTGGATTAGGCAGGGGGCCATACTCGAACACCGGGGAGCTGTTTTTT.

This clonotype has only a few counts. The chain employs TRBV11-3 and TRBJ1-1, with unresolved D. CDR3 length equals 13 residues. Trimming cost V 4 bases and J 13 bases, with 19 bases left between them. In germline, CDR1 is SGHNT, CDR2 YENEEA. The CDR3 loop is CASSSRSEWYVFF. In DNA, the CDR3 is TGTGCCAGCAGCTCTCGGAGCGAATGGTATGTTTTCTTT.

This clonotype has at least ten counts. V is TRBV7-8 and J is TRBJ2-7, with D possibly TRBD1 on 6 matching bases. The CDR3 has 14 amino acids. Germline lookup yields CDR1 SGHVS and CDR2 FQNEAQ. V was clipped by 4 bases and J by 6 bases, with 16 bases between them. The CDR3 DNA follows: TGTGCCAGCAGCTACTCACAGGGACCCGTCGAGCAGTACTTC. Protein: CASSYSQGPVEQYF.

With respect to this clonotype: It is unclear where the CDR3 begins or ends on the DNA, so no DNA is shown, and the CDR3 is as TCRdb lists it. The genes are TRBV11-2 and TRBJ1-4. Inclusive of both ends, the CDR3 amounts to 16 amino acids. Germline values: CDR1 SGHAT, CDR2 FQNNGV. The CDR3 loop reads CASSLGRDGPKKNCFF.

This clonotype was counted many times. The rearrangement joins TRBV29-1 to TRBJ2-2; no firm D call. Looked up from germline, CDR1 is SQVTM and CDR2 is ANQGSEA. V was shortened by 6 bases and J by 0 bases, with 8 bases between the two germline ends. This CDR3 comprises 13 residues. The CDR3 region has the DNA TGCAGCGTCGGCCTCGCGAACACCGGGGAGCTGTTTTTT. Encoded protein: CSVGLANTGELFF.

This clonotype was seen a few times. The CDR3 region is CASSPLWGESLDEQYF. The CDR3 region has the DNA TGTGCCAGCAGCCCCCTCTGGGGGGAGTCTCTCGACGAGCAGTACTTC. The chain uses TRBV28 and TRBJ2-7; possibly TRBD2 for D (6 bases). V was clipped by 6 bases and J by 5 bases, with 23 bases between them. CDR1 and CDR2 from the germline V gene are MDHEN and SYDVKM. The CDR3 has 16 residues. Full variable domain (remainder filled in from reference TRBV28 and TRBJ2-7): DVKVTQSSRYLVKRTGEKVFLECVQDMDHENMFWYRQDPGLGLRLIYFSYDVKMKEKGDIPEGYSVSREKKERFSLILESASTNQTSMYLCASSPLWGESLDEQYFGPGTRLTVT.

This clonotype was found many times. The V gene is TRBV28, the J gene TRBJ2-1, with 9 bases matching TRBD2. The V and J ends lost 8 bases and 7 bases, in that order; junction bases with no gene match: 12. The CDR3 is 15 amino acids. Germline V gene sequence: CDR1 MDHEN, CDR2 SYDVKM. The CDR3 is CASAQTLAGLNEQFF. CDR3 bases: TGTGCCAGCGCTCAAACCCTAGCGGGACTTAATGAGCAGTTCTTC.

This clonotype was observed at least ten times. This chain connects TRBV28 to TRBJ2-1, with TRBD2 identical over 9 bases. The CDR3 length is 15 residues. CDR1 and CDR2 (germline): MDHEN, SYDVKM. Trimming took 6 bases from V and 4 from J; bases not matched to a gene: 7. The CDR3 DNA reads TGTGCCAGCAGCCCGGGACTAGCCCTATACAATGAGCAGTTCTTC. It specifies CASSPGLALYNEQFF.

This clonotype showed up just a few times. The gene calls are TRBV5-1 and TRBJ2-2, with no clear D. The germline CDR1 and CDR2 sequences are SGHRS and YFSETQ. With 2 bases removed from V and 3 bases from J, the gap between germline ends came to 11 bases. This CDR3 spans 15 amino acids. The DNA for the CDR3 is TGCGCCAGCAGCTTAGGTTACCCGGACACCGGGGAGCTGTTTTTT. Its protein is CASSLGYPDTGELFF.

This clonotype was seen repeatedly, ten times or more. V gene TRBV20-1 combines with J gene TRBJ2-5; 12 bases align to TRBD2. Germline values: CDR1 DFQATT, CDR2 SNEGSKA (reference sequence). This CDR3 comprises 16 residues. V was clipped by 0 bases and J by 5 bases; unmatched bases: 7. The CDR3 sequence is CSARDPRLAGVETQYF. In DNA, the CDR3 is TGCAGTGCTAGAGATCCCCGACTAGCGGGGGTGGAGACCCAGTACTTC.

This clonotype was seen only a few times. The chain carries TRBV7-2 and TRBJ1-5; D is unclear. Per germline, CDR1 SGHTA and CDR2 FQGNSA. The V end was cut by 6 bases, the J end by 6 bases, with 12 bases between. There are 13 residues in the CDR3. CDR3 sequence (DNA): TGTGCCAGCAGTCCACGGGGTACTCAGCCCCAGCATTTT. It translates to CASSPRGTQPQHF.

V is TRBV19 and J is TRBJ1-5; a possible D gene is TRBD1 (6 bases). Germline CDR1 and CDR2: LNHDA and SQIVND (reference sequence). V lost 4 bases and J lost 7, with 14 bases in between. CDR3 size: 14 residues. The CDR3 protein is CASSTPQGRQPQHF. The DNA of the CDR3 is TGTGCCAGTAGTACCCCACAGGGAAGGCAGCCCCAGCATTTT.

CDR3 sequence reads: CASSNIGQGEGNQPQHF. CDR3 DNA: TGTGCCAGCAGTAATATCGGGCAGGGTGAAGGCAATCAGCCCCAGCATTTT. The gene calls are TRBV28 and TRBJ1-5, with a tentative D call TRBD1 (5 bases). The CDR3 is 17 amino acids. V dropped 5 bases and J dropped 2 bases, with 19 bases sitting between them. CDR1 MDHEN and CDR2 SYDVKM come from the germline V gene.

This clonotype was observed at least ten times. This chain connects TRBV29-1 to TRBJ2-1; 8 bases align to TRBD2. In germline, CDR1 is SQVTM, CDR2 ANQGSEA. The trim removed 8 bases at V and 6 bases at J, leaving 12 bases unmatched. This CDR3 is built from 14 residues. The CDR3 region is CSSSGTRASNEQFF. DNA of the CDR3: TGCAGCTCCTCCGGGACTAGGGCTAGCAATGAGCAGTTCTTC.

This clonotype was detected ten times or more. The gene calls are TRBV29-1 and TRBJ2-7; D may be TRBD1 (5 bases). CDR3 length equals 13 residues. V gave up 4 bases and J gave up 0 bases, with 10 bases separating them. Germline V lookup: CDR1 SQVTM, CDR2 ANQGSEA. CDR3 region: CSVVQVSSYEQYF. The DNA for the CDR3 is TGCAGCGTTGTACAGGTGAGCTCCTACGAGCAGTACTTC.

CDR3 loop: CASSPTGNYEQYF. Here the CDR3 DNA reads TGCGCCAGCAGTCCGACAGGGAACTACGAGCAGTACTTC. The V call is TRBV10-1, the J call TRBJ2-7, with 7 nucleotides matching TRBD1. Germline values: CDR1 WNHNN, CDR2 SYGVQD (reference sequence). V trimming: 5 bases; J trimming: 3 bases; junction bases outside the gene matches: 4. This CDR3 is built from 13 residues.

On this clonotype: The CDR3 end shows no conserved phenylalanine or tryptophan, and so a read error is likely. The chain combines TRBV13 with TRBJ2-6; TRBD1 matches at 8 bases. This CDR3 region has 18 residues. The germline gives CDR1 PRHDT, CDR2 FYEKMQ (reference sequence). Trimming removed 5 bases from V and 0 bases from J; junction bases left unmatched: 9. The CDR3 DNA is TGTGCCAGCAGCCCCGGACAGGGACGCTTCTCTGGGGCCAACGTCCTGACTTCC. Protein product: CASSPGQGRFSGANVLTS.

In the case of this clonotype: One base away lies a much larger clone, so this may be a sequencing read error. Since the CDR3 does not end with the conserved phenylalanine or tryptophan, this likely comes from a read error. V gene TRBV7-9 combines with J gene TRBJ1-2; unclear D gene. This CDR3 has 13 residues. The V end was cut by 3 bases, the J end by 5 bases, with 10 bases between. Germline-derived CDR1 and CDR2 are SEHNR and FQNEAQ (reference sequence). Here the CDR3 DNA reads TGTGCCAGCAGCTTTTTTCTCCGGTATGGCTACACCTAC. This translates into CASSFFLRYGYTY.

This clonotype was counted at least ten times. The chain uses TRBV20-1 and TRBJ1-6; D perhaps matches TRBD1 (5 bases). The CDR3 spans 15 residues. Looked up from germline, CDR1 is DFQATT and CDR2 is SNEGSKA (reference sequence). Trimming shortened V by 5 bases and J by 9 bases, and 20 bases separated the two germline ends. The CDR3 DNA sequence: TGCAGTGCTCGAATACCCGGGACGGCTTTTTCACCCCTCCACTTT. It encodes CSARIPGTAFSPLHF.

This clonotype came up many times. The chain combines TRBV11-2 with TRBJ2-1; unclear D gene. This CDR3 is built from 13 residues. V dropped 3 bases and J dropped 5 bases, with 8 bases sitting between them. Germline V gives CDR1 SGHAT, CDR2 FQNNGV. CDR3 in amino acids: CASSLGPNNEQFF. The CDR3 coding sequence is TGTGCCAGCAGCTTGGGCCCTAACAATGAGCAGTTCTTC.

V is TRBV10-3 and J is TRBJ2-1, with 9 bases that match TRBD1. CDR1 ENHRY and CDR2 SYGVKD come from the germline V gene. This CDR3 comprises 13 residues. Trimming removed 7 bases from V and 9 bases from J; junction bases left unmatched: 7. The CDR3 sequence is CAIKGQGTSEQFF. In nucleotides, the CDR3 is TGTGCCATCAAAGGACAGGGGACGAGTGAGCAGTTCTTC.

In this sample, this clonotype turned up many times. J is TRBJ1-3 and V is TRBV14, with D unclear. This CDR3 is 15 amino acids long. Germline V CDR1 and CDR2: SGHDN, FVKESK. The V gene lost 3 bases and the J gene lost 0 bases, with 9 bases spanning the gap. The CDR3 region is CASSHLINSGNTIYF. The CDR3 DNA reads as TGTGCCAGCAGCCATCTAATCAACTCTGGAAACACCATATATTTT.

The table lists this clonotype with many counts. The CDR3 sequence: CASSLWRSGEQYF. The CDR3 coding sequence is TGTGCCAGCAGTTTATGGCGGTCGGGCGAGCAGTACTTC. J is TRBJ2-7 and V is TRBV28, with unresolved D. The germline gives CDR1 MDHEN, CDR2 SYDVKM. This CDR3 region has 13 residues. The ends were cut back, 0 bases at V and 6 bases at J, with 9 bases in the middle.

A few counts support this clonotype. This chain's CDR3 is CASSPPPQLAGALHEQYF. The CDR3 DNA reads TGTGCCAGCAGCCCGCCCCCCCAACTAGCGGGAGCTCTCCACGAGCAGTACTTC. The chain combines TRBV4-2 with TRBJ2-7, with 11 nucleotides matching TRBD2. The J segment lost 5 bases and the V segment lost 4 bases, leaving 16 bases of the junction unmatched. The CDR3 spans 18 residues. Germline values: CDR1 LGHNA, CDR2 YNFKEQ.

This clonotype was picked up many times. The rearrangement uses TRBV5-1 and TRBJ2-1, with D perhaps TRBD2 (5 bases). Germline CDR1 is SGHRS and CDR2 is YFSETQ. V was clipped by 6 bases and J by 0 bases, with 10 bases between them. There are 14 residues in the CDR3. CDR3 region: CASKNGDSYNEQFF. For the CDR3, the DNA is TGCGCCAGCAAAAACGGGGACTCCTACAATGAGCAGTTCTTC.

The V gene is TRBV3-1, the J gene TRBJ2-7; no definite D call. CDR1 is LGHDT and CDR2 is YNNKEL in the germline V gene (reference sequence). The CDR3 runs 15 residues. The V and J ends lost 0 bases and 3 bases respectively, with 12 bases between them. The CDR3 DNA follows: TGTGCCAGCAGCCAAGAATGGGATAGGAGCTACGAGCAGTACTTC. Translating it yields CASSQEWDRSYEQYF.

This clonotype was seen at least ten times. The gene calls are TRBV7-9 and TRBJ2-1, with D perhaps being TRBD1 or TRBD2 (5 bases each). Germline V gene lookup returns CDR1 SEHNR and CDR2 FQNEAQ (reference sequence). V was trimmed by 5 bases and J by 1 base, leaving 9 bases between them. The length of the CDR3 is 14 residues. The CDR3 nucleotides read TGTGCCAGCAGCGGGGGTGGGTCCTACAATGAGCAGTTCTTC. It specifies CASSGGGSYNEQFF.